Listed below are T cell receptor beta chains from one sample, sequenced in a study of siplizumab effects on memory and regulatory T cells. Generated by immunoSEQ multiplex PCR, the TCRdb table keeps only in-frame clones and is missing some. The table includes 100,000 or so clones, 80% to 95% detected once. The sequenced sample was CD4+ T cells sorted from blood. These receptors were taken from a human donor in good health. The CDR3 runs from the conserved cysteine through the conserved F or W. The D gene is left open where the match is weak. Clone size is not always given. Where it is, it says once, few, many or a class for expanded clones.

D	size	V	length	CDR3
NA	NA	TRBV19	14	CASSRGRDSNEQFF
NA	NA	TRBV2	13	CASSENGQWTQYF
NA	once	TRBV5-6	16	CASSHRGGYSGNTIYF
TRBD1	NA	TRBV5-6	16	CASSSGTGGYNSPLHF
TRBD2	once	TRBV5-1	15	CASSRTSGGDNEQFF
NA	NA	TRBV7-9	15	CASSIQGGNNSPLHF
NA	NA	TRBV15	16	CATSRLLASSTDTQYF
TRBD2	NA	TRBV4-3	17	CASSQGTSGGAYGELFF
NA	NA	TRBV27	15	CASSPWGPSGNTIYF
TRBD1	NA	TRBV6-5	14	CASGDRGSGNTIYF
NA	NA	TRBV2	15	CASSPTLQSSYEQYF
NA	once	TRBV18	14	CASSPPSPSSGYTF
NA	NA	TRBV7-2	13	CASRNDGTDTQYF
NA	NA	TRBV5-3	14	CARSLGVRGYEQYF
TRBD1	once	TRBV27	13	CASSFRTGSGYTF
NA	NA	TRBV5-5	15	CASSLFGGEQRELFF
NA	NA	TRBV19	15	CALSGGAPRTDTQYF
NA	NA	TRBV6-1	14	CASSAGQFNQPQHF
NA	NA	TRBV29-1	14	CSVEDGGKAEKLFF
NA	NA	TRBV7-2	15	CASSLDGGGAGRQYF
TRBD1	NA	TRBV2	13	CASNRQGRTEAFF
TRBD1	NA	TRBV27	13	CASSLTGWTEAFF
NA	once	TRBV11-1	15	CASSLEGGAQETQYF
TRBD2	NA	TRBV18	13	CASSPNAGDEQYF
TRBD2	NA	TRBV7-3	15	CASTPGLAYTDTQYF
TRBD1	NA	TRBV7-2	15	CASSLGQGLDQPQHF
TRBD2	NA	TRBV10-3	17	CAISDLTGGPGADTQYF
NA	NA	TRBV5-4	16	CASSPRSGGGPETQYF
TRBD1	once	TRBV6-1	13	CASSWDRGSPLHF
TRBD1	NA	TRBV4-2	15	CASSQRTGEANTIYF